A single sample is the source of the 30 T cell receptor beta chains below, sequenced in a study of T cells in Graves' hyperthyroidism and ophthalmopathy. Researchers amplified the TCR beta CDR3 regions from RNA transcripts. The TCR CDR3 first-round RT-PCR relied on the HTBI primer set. TCRdb independently ran MiXCR on the multiplex PCR reads; one entry per CDR3 protein. The sample records approximately 300,000 distinct CDR3 sequences, roughly 18% being singletons. The sample comprised blood. The receptors here all came from a man aged 45-65 years with Graves' ophthalmopathy.

On this clonotype: The germline gene is not matched at one end of the junction; a read error may be the cause. The CDR3 DNA reads as TGTGCCAGCAGCGAAGCCGGACAGGGCTATGGCTACACCTTC. Translating gives CASSEAGQGYGYTF. The rearrangement links TRBV6-1 to TRBJ1-2, with TRBD1 matching 8 bases. The germline CDR1 and CDR2 sequences are MNHNS and SASEGT. This CDR3 comprises 14 residues.

This clonotype came up many times. The chain uses TRBV28 and TRBJ2-7, with 11 nucleotides matching TRBD2. Per germline, CDR1 MDHEN and CDR2 SYDVKM. The CDR3 loop spans 14 amino acids. Trimming cost V 4 bases and J 6 bases; bases outside gene matches: 5. DNA for the CDR3: TGTGCCAGCAGTTGGACTAGCGGGCCCCTCGAGCAGTACTTC. Its protein product is CASSWTSGPLEQYF.

In this sample, this clonotype turned up many times. The chain employs TRBV7-6 and TRBJ1-1, with unresolved D. The CDR3 covers 18 residues. Germline V CDR1 and CDR2: SGHVS, FNYEAQ. Trimming cost V 5 bases and J 1 base, with 23 bases left between them. The CDR3 nucleotides are TGTGCCAGCAGCCCCCGATCCCCCCACCAAGGTGGGAACACTGAAGCTTTCTTT. This encodes CASSPRSPHQGGNTEAFF.

The genes are TRBV14 and TRBJ2-5; perhaps D is TRBD1 or TRBD2 (5 bases each). The CDR3 spans 14 residues. Germline V gene sequence: CDR1 SGHDN, CDR2 FVKESK. Between the trimmed V and J ends, which lost 4 bases and 11 bases, there was a span of 20 bases. CDR3 sequence reads: CASSPGTRREKQYF. DNA of the CDR3: TGTGCCAGCAGCCCAGGGACCCGCCGGGAAAAACAGTACTTC. Drawing the rest from reference TRBV14 and TRBJ2-5, the complete variable domain is EAGVTQFPSHSVIEKGQTVTLRCDPISGHDNLYWYRRVMGKEIKFLLHFVKESKQDESGMPNNRFLAERTGGTYSTLKVQPAELEDSGVYFCASSPGTRREKQYFGPGTRLLVL.

This chain links TRBV11-2 with TRBJ1-5; D uncertain. The V gene lost 1 base and the J gene lost 6 bases, with 13 bases spanning the gap. The CDR3 covers 15 residues. The germline CDR1 and CDR2 sequences are SGHAT and FQNNGV. The CDR3 here is CASSLAGGPGQPQHF. The DNA of the CDR3 is TGTGCCAGCAGCTTAGCGGGAGGGCCGGGTCAGCCCCAGCATTTT. The variable domain in full, completed from reference TRBV11-2 and TRBJ1-5, reads EAGVAQSPRYKIIEKRQSVAFWCNPISGHATLYWYQQILGQGPKLLIQFQNNGVVDDSQLPKDRFSAERLKGVDSTLKIQPAKLEDSAVYLCASSLAGGPGQPQHFGDGTRLSIL.

The sample holds many counts of this clonotype. The J gene is TRBJ2-7, the V gene TRBV15; no reliable D call. V gave up 0 bases and J gave up 7 bases, with 19 bases separating them. Germline CDR1 and CDR2: LNHNV and YYDKDF (reference sequence). The CDR3 contains 16 residues. CDR3 nucleotides: TGTGCCACCAGCAGAGATAGGCACCAACCCCTCCTTGAGCAGTACTTC. It is translated as CATSRDRHQPLLEQYF.

This clonotype was observed at least ten times. V gene TRBV20-1 combines with J gene TRBJ2-1; a weak D match, TRBD2 (5 bases). V gave up 5 bases and J gave up 9 bases, with 20 bases separating them. CDR1 and CDR2 from the germline V gene are DFQATT and SNEGSKA (reference sequence). This CDR3 is built from 14 residues. The CDR3 is CSAPKDSRSSEQFF. The CDR3 DNA follows: TGCAGTGCTCCGAAGGACTCCCGATCGAGTGAGCAGTTCTTC.

V is TRBV11-2 and J is TRBJ2-1, with 12 bases lining up with TRBD2. This CDR3 is 17 amino acids long. The germline V gene has CDR1 SGHAT and CDR2 FQNNGV. Trimming removed 3 bases from V and 7 bases from J; junction bases left unmatched: 10. CDR3 residues: CASSFSTSGRRVNEQFF. CDR3 nucleotide sequence: TGTGCCAGCAGCTTCTCGACTAGCGGGAGAAGAGTAAATGAGCAGTTCTTC.

The V call is TRBV20-1, the J call TRBJ2-7; 11 nucleotides align to TRBD1. Germline V gene lookup returns CDR1 DFQATT and CDR2 SNEGSKA (reference sequence). V lost 6 bases to trimming and J lost 5 bases; unmatched junction nucleotides: 9. This CDR3 comprises 14 residues. CDR3 bases: TGCAGTGCACCTCCGGGACAGGGGGTCGACGAGCAGTACTTC. It encodes CSAPPGQGVDEQYF.

This clonotype was picked up a small number of times. The V and J genes are TRBV6-1 and TRBJ1-5; TRBD1 agrees at 8 bases. CDR3 size: 17 residues. Germline V CDR1 and CDR2: MNHNS, SASEGT. V dropped 3 bases and J dropped 0; count of bases not matched to a gene: 7. The CDR3 loop is CASSEYGTGLSNQPQHF. DNA of the CDR3: TGTGCCAGCAGTGAGTATGGGACAGGACTTAGCAATCAGCCCCAGCATTTT.

This clonotype occurred many times. The rearrangement uses TRBV29-1 and TRBJ2-7, with a weak D call TRBD2 (6 bases). The V end lost 7 bases, the J end lost 7 bases, and 20 bases lay between the germline ends. The CDR3 extends over 13 amino acids. Germline CDR1 and CDR2: SQVTM and ANQGSEA. The CDR3 bases are TGCAGCGCTACGGAGGGAGGCTTGGGTGAGCAGTACTTC. Translated, it gives CSATEGGLGEQYF.

V gene TRBV24-1 combines with J gene TRBJ2-3; D not resolved. The CDR3 consists of 13 residues. Germline assignment: CDR1 KGHDR and CDR2 SFDVKD. V was cut by 9 bases and J by 2 bases, with 11 bases left in between. CDR3 sequence: CATQDQFTDTQYF. CDR3 in DNA: TGTGCCACCCAGGACCAGTTCACAGATACGCAGTATTTT.

This clonotype was detected a few times. V is TRBV18 and J is TRBJ2-2; TRBD2 might be the D (5 bases). The germline gives CDR1 KGHSH, CDR2 LQKENI. The V and J ends lost 4 bases and 3 bases respectively, with 15 bases between them. The CDR3 is 16 residues long. CDR3 DNA sequence: TGTGCCAGCTCACTAAAGGACGCCGGGGACACCGGGGAGCTGTTTTTT. This codes for CASSLKDAGDTGELFF.

This clonotype was detected many times. The rearrangement uses TRBV28 and TRBJ2-7; 9 bases line up with TRBD1. The CDR3 length is 14 residues. CDR1 and CDR2 (germline): MDHEN, SYDVKM. The trim removed 10 bases at V and 2 bases at J, leaving 9 bases unmatched. The CDR3 region is CATLTGTGPYEQYF. The CDR3 nucleotides read TGTGCCACCCTGACCGGGACAGGGCCCTACGAGCAGTACTTC.

The sample holds many counts of this clonotype. In DNA form, the CDR3 reads TGTGCCAGCAGCTTATCTGGGACAGGAACCCATGAGCAGTTCTTC. Its translation: CASSLSGTGTHEQFF. The chain joins TRBV11-3 to TRBJ2-1; 8 bases agree with TRBD1. Germline loops: CDR1 SGHNT, CDR2 YENEEA. This CDR3 has 15 residues. V lost 2 bases and J lost 8; bases outside the gene matches: 8. The full variable domain, rest sourced from reference TRBV11-3 and TRBJ2-1, is EAGVVQSPRYKIIEKKQPVAFWCNPISGHNTLYWYLQNLGQGPELLIRYENEEAVDDSQLPKDRFSAERLKGVDSTLKIQPAELGDSAVYLCASSLSGTGTHEQFFGPGTRLTVL.

The chain recombines TRBV12-3 or TRBV12-4 with TRBJ2-1; maybe TRBD2 (5 bases). This CDR3 comprises 16 residues. V shed 8 bases and J shed 5 bases, with 22 bases lying between them. The chain's CDR3 is CASGPSSRRQNNEQFF. The CDR3 DNA is TGTGCCAGCGGACCATCTAGCCGCCGACAAAACAATGAGCAGTTCTTC.

This clonotype was counted only a few times. V is TRBV7-9 and J is TRBJ2-7, with D possibly TRBD2 on 7 matching bases. The germline CDR1 and CDR2 sequences are SEHNR and FQNEAQ (reference sequence). V lost 1 base to trimming and J lost 5 bases, with 15 bases between them. CDR3 length equals 15 residues. The CDR3: CASSLVGGLLHEQYF. The CDR3 bases are TGTGCCAGCAGCTTAGTCGGGGGGCTGTTGCACGAGCAGTACTTC. Full variable domain (rest looked up from reference TRBV7-9 and TRBJ2-7): DTGVSQNPRHKITKRGQNVTFRCDPISEHNRLYWYRQTLGQGPEFLTYFQNEAQLEKSRLLSDRFSAERPKGSFSTLEIQRTEQGDSAMYLCASSLVGGLLHEQYFGPGTRLTVT.

V gene TRBV7-2 combines with J gene TRBJ2-1, with a possible D match to TRBD2 (5 bases). The CDR3 consists of 17 residues. V lost 5 bases and J lost 7, with 24 bases in between. From germline, CDR1 is SGHTA and CDR2 FQGNSA. The CDR3 sequence is CASSISMAGHLLNEQFF. The CDR3 DNA sequence: TGTGCCAGCAGCATCTCTATGGCGGGCCACTTATTGAATGAGCAGTTCTTC.

This clonotype has more than one count but fewer than ten. V usage is TRBV27 and J usage is TRBJ2-1; perhaps TRBD2 as D (6 bases). Trimming shortened V by 6 bases and J by 4 bases, and 22 bases separated the two germline ends. The CDR3 extends over 17 amino acids. Germline V gene sequence: CDR1 MNHEY, CDR2 SMNVEV (reference sequence). For the CDR3, the DNA is TGTGCCAGCAGACCTATTTGGTCGGTAGCGGAGTACAATGAGCAGTTCTTC. Protein sequence: CASRPIWSVAEYNEQFF.

The table lists this clonotype with a few counts. In DNA form, the CDR3 reads TGCAGTGCCAGGATGGCTGCGAGCTCCTACGAGCAGTACTTC. This translates into CSARMAASSYEQYF. V gene TRBV20-1 combines with J gene TRBJ2-7; D call uncertain. This CDR3 is built from 14 residues. CDR1 DFQATT and CDR2 SNEGSKA come from the germline V gene (reference sequence). V lost 6 bases to trimming and J lost 0 bases, with 15 bases between them.

Comments on this clonotype: In this CDR3 the conserved last residue, phenylalanine or tryptophan, is missing, so a read error is likely. Here the CDR3 reads CASSLFGAAYEQYL. CDR3 sequence (DNA): TGTGCCAGCAGTTTATTTGGGGCCGCCTACGAGCAGTACCTC. V and J are TRBV28 and TRBJ2-7; TRBD1 might be the D (5 bases). The CDR3 has 14 amino acids. V shed 1 base and J shed 2 bases, with 9 bases lying between them. Germline V gene data show CDR1 as MDHEN and CDR2 as SYDVKM.

This clonotype was counted ten times or more. The chain is built from TRBV20-1 and TRBJ2-1; weak D call: TRBD1 (5 bases). Per the germline V gene, CDR1 is DFQATT and CDR2 is SNEGSKA (reference sequence). The length of the CDR3 is 12 residues. V lost 3 bases to trimming and J lost 8 bases, with 11 bases between them. CDR3 sequence reads: CSARTWGHEQFF. The CDR3 nucleotides read TGCAGTGCTAGGACCTGGGGCCATGAGCAGTTCTTC.

V and J are TRBV27 and TRBJ1-5; D remains unclear. V shed 3 bases and J shed 0 bases, with 18 bases lying between them. Germline V gene data show CDR1 as MNHEY and CDR2 as SMNVEV (reference sequence). This CDR3 contains 18 residues. The CDR3: CASSLKVLGLNSNQPQHF. Here the CDR3 DNA reads TGTGCCAGCAGTTTGAAGGTTTTAGGGCTTAATAGCAATCAGCCCCAGCATTTT.

V and J are TRBV20-1 and TRBJ2-1, with 10 positions matching TRBD2. Trimming removed 6 bases from V and 7 bases from J; junction bases left unmatched: 12. The germline CDR1 and CDR2 sequences are DFQATT and SNEGSKA (reference sequence). This CDR3 has 15 amino acids. DNA for the CDR3: TGCAGTGCGCCTCCTCCAGCGGGAGGGTTGAATGAGCAGTTCTTC. As protein: CSAPPPAGGLNEQFF.

This clonotype turned up a few times. CDR3 nucleotides: TGTGCCAGCCGATTATCTAGCGGGAGGGCCCATGAGCAGTTCTTC. It is translated as CASRLSSGRAHEQFF. The chain recombines TRBV27 with TRBJ2-1; 12 bases fit TRBD2. Germline values: CDR1 MNHEY, CDR2 SMNVEV (reference sequence). J was trimmed by 8 bases and V by 8 bases; bases with no gene match: 10. This CDR3 has 15 residues.

Turning to this clonotype: No conserved phenylalanine or tryptophan is present at the end of the CDR3, so a read error is the likely explanation. V usage is TRBV6-1 and J usage is TRBJ2-2; the match to TRBD1 covers 7 bases. J lost 4 bases, V lost 6 bases, and 8 bases had no gene match. The CDR3 totals 15 residues. Germline CDR1 MNHNS, CDR2 SASEGT. The CDR3 bases are TGTGCCAGCAGGCCCCCGAGACAGGGCACCGGGGAGCTGTTTTCT. Amino acid sequence: CASRPPRQGTGELFS.

This clonotype was picked up many times. J is TRBJ2-1 and V is TRBV3-1; 13 bases are shared with TRBD2. The CDR3 is 14 amino acids. V dropped 3 bases and J dropped 15; count of bases not matched to a gene: 8. Germline CDR1 and CDR2: LGHDT and YNNKEL (reference sequence). The CDR3 reads CASSQTPGLAGLFF. The DNA for the CDR3 is TGTGCCAGCAGCCAGACCCCGGGACTAGCGGGACTGTTCTTC.

This chain connects TRBV19 to TRBJ2-1, with a tentative D call TRBD2 (6 bases). Trimming left V 1 base short and J 6 bases short, with 16 bases between. The CDR3 length is 16 residues. From germline, CDR1 is LNHDA and CDR2 SQIVND (reference sequence). The DNA of the CDR3 is TGTGCCAGTAGTATAGTTGGCGGGATAGAGGGCAATGAGCAGTTCTTC. It translates to CASSIVGGIEGNEQFF.

This clonotype has only a few counts. An end of the junction does not agree with germline; a read error may underlie this. J is TRBJ2-1 and V is TRBV7-7, with TRBD2 identical over 7 bases. The CDR3 has 14 amino acids. Looked up from germline, CDR1 is SSHAT and CDR2 is FNYEAQ (reference sequence). CDR3 nucleotides: TGTGCTAGCAGCTTAGGGGCGGGAGTAAATGAGCAGTTCTTC. As protein: CASSLGAGVNEQFF.

This clonotype was recorded a few times. The genes are TRBV7-9 and TRBJ2-1; D might be TRBD1 (6 bases). The CDR3 extends over 15 amino acids. V lost 7 bases, J lost 0 bases, and 13 bases lay in between. Per germline, CDR1 SEHNR and CDR2 FQNEAQ (reference sequence). The CDR3 spells CASIHRDISYNEQFF. Written as DNA, the CDR3 is TGTGCCAGCATCCATAGGGACATCTCCTACAATGAGCAGTTCTTC.